This T cell receptor (beta chain) is from a study of blood T cell repertoires in COVID-19. The CDR3 extends over 13 amino acids. Trimming took 4 bases from V and 2 from J, leaving 9 bases between them. Germline assignment: CDR1 LGHDT and CDR2 YNNKEL (reference sequence). Profiled with immunoSEQ multiplex PCR; TCRdb holds only in-frame clones, not every one. The profile shows 290,000 or so clones, almost 90% of them singletons. The V gene is TRBV3-1 (or the pseudogene TRBV3-2), the J gene TRBJ2-7; D gene unclear. The clonotype originates from a woman in her late teens or twenties with acute COVID-19. Sequencing was performed on PBMCs or T cells enriched from blood (not recorded which). CDR3 amino acids: CASSPHDPYEQYF. DNA of the CDR3: TGTGCCAGCAGCCCACACGATCCCTACGAGCAGTACTTC.